This T cell receptor beta chain was sequenced in a study of T cell responses to AZD1222 COVID-19 vaccine. Deletions cut 0 bases from V and 8 bases from J, with 17 bases between. Germline V gene data show CDR1 as SGHKS and CDR2 as YYEKEE (reference sequence). This CDR3 region has 15 residues. Clones were sequenced by immunoSEQ multiplex PCR, and TCRdb holds only the in-frame ones, with some missing. The sample contains fewer than 120,000 clones, over 85% of which appear only once. This specimen consisted of peripheral blood, obtained 28 days after the second AZD1222 dose. The chain employs TRBV5-5 and TRBJ1-2; D unclear. This clonotype originated in an adult who received the AZD1222 COVID-19 vaccine. The CDR3 region has the DNA TGTGCCAGCAGCTTGGACACCGGGAGGTCAGAGGGCTACACCTTC. This sequence encodes CASSLDTGRSEGYTF.